Below, 17 T cell receptor beta chains from the same sample are listed, as sequenced in a study of shared clonotypes between healthy human individuals. Clones were read by immunoSEQ multiplex PCR, and TCRdb kept only the in-frame ones, dropping some. The sample includes 2 million to 3 million clones, 80% to 95% of them seen just once. Specimen: naive CD4+ T cells from PBMCs. Subset of the sample: CD45RA+ positively selected. Every receptor here comes from a young man in good health. Some clones in this sample may be carry-over from other donors' samples.

The chain uses TRBV4-1 and TRBJ2-1; 9 bases agree with TRBD2. The trim removed 5 bases at V and 2 bases at J, leaving 7 bases unmatched. The CDR3 is made up of 16 amino acids. The germline V gene encodes CDR1 MGHRA and CDR2 YSYEKL. The chain's CDR3 is CASSTIAGVPYNEQFF. In nucleotides, the CDR3 is TGCGCCAGCAGCACCATAGCGGGAGTTCCCTACAATGAGCAGTTCTTC.

The chain recombines TRBV10-1 with TRBJ2-5, with D unclear. There are 12 residues in the CDR3. Deletions cut 7 bases from V and 2 bases from J, with 8 bases between. The V gene's germline CDR1 is WNHNN and CDR2 SYGVQD (reference sequence). CDR3: CASTGKQETQYF. The CDR3 nucleotides are TGCGCCAGCACGGGTAAGCAAGAGACCCAGTACTTC.

In its sample, this clone was seen once. The gene calls are TRBV28 and TRBJ2-3, with 8 positions matching TRBD1. Trimming at V came to 1 base and at J to 5 bases, leaving 8 bases not matched to a gene. The CDR3 sequence is 16 residues long. Germline values: CDR1 MDHEN, CDR2 SYDVKM. In DNA, the CDR3 is TGTGCCAGCAGTTTATATCAGGGGGCCGTGAGAGATACGCAGTATTTT. It is translated as CASSLYQGAVRDTQYF.

Comment on this clone: The sample has other DNA sequences that encode this CDR3 too. V gene TRBV5-1 combines with J gene TRBJ1-2, with D tentatively TRBD1 (5 bases). Germline-derived CDR1 and CDR2 are SGHRS and YFSETQ. This CDR3 contains 14 residues. V was trimmed by 0 bases and J by 8 bases, leaving 14 bases between them. CDR3 amino acids: CASSLEGQGGGYTF. In nucleotides, the CDR3 is TGCGCCAGCAGCTTGGAGGGGCAGGGTGGCGGCTACACCTTC.

A single count supports this clone. This chain links TRBV10-3 with TRBJ2-7, with TRBD1 matching 11 bases. Losses at the gene ends were 4 bases for V and 5 bases for J; bases not matched to a gene: 4. There are 14 residues in the CDR3. Per the germline V gene, CDR1 is ENHRY and CDR2 is SYGVKD. CDR3 sequence (DNA): TGTGCCATCAGTGGGACAGGGGGCATCCACGAGCAGTACTTC. Residues: CAISGTGGIHEQYF.

The rearrangement uses TRBV28 and TRBJ1-4; 8 positions match TRBD1. Germline CDR1 and CDR2: MDHEN and SYDVKM. CDR3 length: 14 amino acids. The trim removed 6 bases at V and 6 bases at J, leaving 6 bases unmatched. The DNA for the CDR3 is TGTGCCAGCAGCCCGACAGGGGTGGATGAAAAACTGTTTTTT. It specifies CASSPTGVDEKLFF.

The chain carries TRBV7-2 and TRBJ2-1; D is possibly TRBD1 (5 bases). The CDR3 consists of 13 residues. Trimming removed 2 bases at V and 7 bases at J, with 9 bases between. Per germline, CDR1 SGHTA and CDR2 FQGNSA. Here the CDR3 DNA reads TGTGCCAGCAGCTTATTCAGGGTTAATGAGCAGTTCTTC. This translates into CASSLFRVNEQFF.

V is TRBV5-1 and J is TRBJ2-3, with D possibly being TRBD1 or TRBD2 (7 bases each). The CDR3 contains 15 residues. Trimming removed 3 bases at V and 1 base at J, with 12 bases between. Per germline, CDR1 SGHRS and CDR2 YFSETQ. CDR3 residues: CASSSGGDGTDTQYF. The CDR3 coding sequence is TGCGCCAGCAGCTCAGGGGGGGACGGCACAGATACGCAGTATTTT.

The chain is built from TRBV2 and TRBJ2-1; D may be TRBD1 (7 bases). The CDR3 spans 14 residues. CDR1 is SNHLY, CDR2 FYNNEI, per germline. Trimming stripped 6 bases from V and 8 bases from J, with 17 bases between. CDR3 in amino acids: CASSGGQSPHEQFF. In DNA, the CDR3 is TGTGCCAGCAGCGGGGGACAGAGCCCACATGAGCAGTTCTTC.

In regard to this clone: This CDR3 is also generated by other DNA sequences in the sample. This sequence joins TRBV29-1 and TRBJ2-3; TRBD1 agrees at 7 bases. The J segment lost 4 bases and the V segment lost 4 bases, leaving 2 bases of the junction unmatched. The germline gives CDR1 SQVTM, CDR2 ANQGSEA. The CDR3 has 12 amino acids. The CDR3 reads CSVGQGADTQYF. The CDR3 nucleotides read TGCAGCGTTGGACAGGGCGCAGATACGCAGTATTTT.

A note on this clone: At one end, the junction sequence differs from germline, possibly due to a read error. V gene TRBV19 combines with J gene TRBJ1-2; D unresolved. The CDR3 is 12 amino acids. Germline loops: CDR1 LNHDA, CDR2 SQIVND (reference sequence). The CDR3 DNA sequence: TGTGCCAGTAACCCGTTGTCGGGTTATCCCAGCTTC. This encodes CASNPLSGYPSF.

The chain recombines TRBV7-8 with TRBJ2-1; D might be TRBD2 (7 bases). Looked up from germline, CDR1 is SGHVS and CDR2 is FQNEAQ. The length of the CDR3 is 17 residues. Deletions cut 5 bases from V and 6 bases from J, with 23 bases between. The CDR3, as DNA: TGTGCCAGCAGCCCGAGCTTGTGGACTAGGGGGGGCAATGAGCAGTTCTTC. Amino acid sequence: CASSPSLWTRGGNEQFF. Looking up the rest from reference TRBV7-8 and TRBJ2-1 gives the full variable domain: GAGVSQSPRYKVAKRGQDVALRCDPISGHVSLFWYQQALGQGPEFLTYFQNEAQLDKSGLPSDRFFAERPEGSVSTLKIQRTQQEDSAVYLCASSPSLWTRGGNEQFFGPGTRLTVL.

This chain joins TRBV14 and TRBJ1-1; D remains unclear. The germline V gene encodes CDR1 SGHDN and CDR2 FVKESK. Trimming removed 0 bases at V and 9 bases at J, with 11 bases between. The CDR3 has 13 amino acids. In DNA form, the CDR3 reads TGTGCCAGCAGCCAAGAGTCGGGATTACAAGCTTTCTTT. Protein sequence: CASSQESGLQAFF.

On this clone itself: The same CDR3 is also encoded by other DNA sequences in this sample. The V call is TRBV29-1, the J call TRBJ2-1, with no clear D. Trimming took 6 bases from V and 0 from J, leaving 12 bases between them. In germline, CDR1 is SQVTM, CDR2 ANQGSEA. The CDR3 contains 14 residues. CDR3 amino acids: CSVPFLSSYNEQFF. The CDR3 nucleotides are TGCAGCGTCCCATTCCTGAGCTCCTACAATGAGCAGTTCTTC.

The CDR3 protein is CASRPGSYRPQHF. CDR3 bases: TGTGCCAGCAGACCGGGCTCTTACCGGCCCCAGCATTTT. The chain couples TRBV28 to TRBJ1-5, with unresolved D. V shed 6 bases and J shed 9 bases, with 15 bases lying between them. Germline V gene lookup returns CDR1 MDHEN and CDR2 SYDVKM. The CDR3 runs 13 residues.

Regarding this clone: The junction differs from germline at one of its ends, possibly a read error. The V gene is TRBV5-8, the J gene TRBJ2-7; 9 positions agree with TRBD2. The CDR3 sequence is 12 residues long. Looked up from germline, CDR1 is SGHTS and CDR2 is YDEGEE. In DNA form, the CDR3 reads TGTGCCAGCAGCTTGCCGGGGACTAGCAGGGGTTTC. As protein: CASSLPGTSRGF.

The chain is built from TRBV7-2 and TRBJ1-1; possible D gene TRBD1, 5 bases. This CDR3 has 15 amino acids. The germline CDR1 and CDR2 sequences are SGHTA and FQGNSA. The V end lost 2 bases, the J end lost 6 bases, and 16 bases lay between the germline ends. Here the CDR3 reads CASSLMAGPRAEAFF. The CDR3 DNA sequence: TGTGCCAGCAGCTTAATGGCGGGGCCCAGGGCTGAAGCTTTCTTT.